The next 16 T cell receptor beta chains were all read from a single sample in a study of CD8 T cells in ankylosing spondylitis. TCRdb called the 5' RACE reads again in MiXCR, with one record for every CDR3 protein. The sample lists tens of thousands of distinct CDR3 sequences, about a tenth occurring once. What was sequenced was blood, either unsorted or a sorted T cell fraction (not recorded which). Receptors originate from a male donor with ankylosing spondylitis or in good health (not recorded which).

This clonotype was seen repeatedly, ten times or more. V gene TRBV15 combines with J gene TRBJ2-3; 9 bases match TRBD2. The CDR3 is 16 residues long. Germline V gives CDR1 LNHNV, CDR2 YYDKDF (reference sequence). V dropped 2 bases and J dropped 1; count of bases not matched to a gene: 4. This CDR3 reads CATSRPSGRRTDTQYF. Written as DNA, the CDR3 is TGTGCCACCAGCAGACCCAGCGGGAGGCGCACAGATACGCAGTATTTT.

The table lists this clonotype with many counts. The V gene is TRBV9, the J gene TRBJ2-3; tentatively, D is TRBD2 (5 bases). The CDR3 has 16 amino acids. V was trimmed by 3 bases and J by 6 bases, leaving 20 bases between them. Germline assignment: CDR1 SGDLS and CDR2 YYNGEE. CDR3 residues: CASSETRTRPVDTQYF. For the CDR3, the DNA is TGTGCCAGCAGCGAGACCCGGACTCGACCCGTGGATACGCAGTATTTT.

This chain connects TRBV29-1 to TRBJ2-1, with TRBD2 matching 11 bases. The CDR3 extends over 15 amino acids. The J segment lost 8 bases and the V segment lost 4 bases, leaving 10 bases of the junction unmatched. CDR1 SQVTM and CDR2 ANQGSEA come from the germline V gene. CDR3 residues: CSVVLAGETFDEQFF. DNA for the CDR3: TGCAGCGTTGTACTAGCGGGAGAGACGTTCGATGAGCAGTTCTTC.

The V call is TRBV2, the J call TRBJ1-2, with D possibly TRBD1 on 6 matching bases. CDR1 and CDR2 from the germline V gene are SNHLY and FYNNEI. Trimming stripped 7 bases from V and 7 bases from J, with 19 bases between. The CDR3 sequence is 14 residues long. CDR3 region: CASIRDRKLSGYTF. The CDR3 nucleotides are TGTGCCAGCATACGCGACAGGAAGCTATCTGGCTACACCTTC.

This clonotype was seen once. CDR3 coding DNA: TGTGCCAGCAGCCTGGGAGCGGGGGACACTGAAGCTTTCTTT. Residues: CASSLGAGDTEAFF. This sequence joins TRBV5-6 and TRBJ1-1; a possible D gene is TRBD1 (5 bases). V shed 4 bases and J shed 3 bases, with 13 bases lying between them. Germline assignment: CDR1 SGHDT and CDR2 YYEEEE. The CDR3 covers 14 residues.

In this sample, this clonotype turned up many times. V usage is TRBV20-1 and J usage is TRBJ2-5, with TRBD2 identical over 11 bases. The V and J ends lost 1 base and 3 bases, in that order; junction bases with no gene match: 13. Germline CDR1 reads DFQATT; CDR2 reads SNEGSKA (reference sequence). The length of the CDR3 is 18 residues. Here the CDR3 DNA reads TGCAGTGCTAGAGCACTAGCGGGAGCTAATTTTCGTAAAGAGACCCAGTACTTC. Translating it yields CSARALAGANFRKETQYF.

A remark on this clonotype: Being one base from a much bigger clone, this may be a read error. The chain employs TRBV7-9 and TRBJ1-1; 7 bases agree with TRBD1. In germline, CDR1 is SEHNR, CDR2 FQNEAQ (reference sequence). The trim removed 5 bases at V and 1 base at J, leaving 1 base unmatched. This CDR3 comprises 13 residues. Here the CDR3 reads CASSRQGNTEAFF. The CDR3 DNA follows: TGTGCCAGCAGCCGACAGGGGAACACTGAAGCTTTCTTT.

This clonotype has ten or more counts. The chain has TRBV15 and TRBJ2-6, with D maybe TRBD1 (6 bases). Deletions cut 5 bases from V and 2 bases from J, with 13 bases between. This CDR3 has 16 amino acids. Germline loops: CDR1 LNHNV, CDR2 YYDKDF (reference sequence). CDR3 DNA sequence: TGTGCCACCAGCTATCCCCCAGGGGCTGGGGCCAACGTCCTGACTTTC. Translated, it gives CATSYPPGAGANVLTF.

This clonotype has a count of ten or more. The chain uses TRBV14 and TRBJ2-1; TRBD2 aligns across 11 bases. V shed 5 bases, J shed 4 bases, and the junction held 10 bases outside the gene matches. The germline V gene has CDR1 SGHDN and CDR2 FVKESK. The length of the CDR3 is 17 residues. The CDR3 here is CASSNYPTSGSYNEQFF. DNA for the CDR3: TGTGCCAGCAGCAACTATCCTACTAGCGGGAGTTACAATGAGCAGTTCTTC.

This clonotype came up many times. The CDR3 nucleotides are TGTGCCAGCAGACCAGGGGGCCGGGATGAAAAACTGTTTTTT. Its translation: CASRPGGRDEKLFF. This chain uses TRBV7-2 with TRBJ1-4, with 8 bases lining up with TRBD1. J lost 6 bases, V lost 6 bases, and 6 bases had no gene match. The CDR3 is 14 residues long. Per the germline V gene, CDR1 is SGHTA and CDR2 is FQGNSA.

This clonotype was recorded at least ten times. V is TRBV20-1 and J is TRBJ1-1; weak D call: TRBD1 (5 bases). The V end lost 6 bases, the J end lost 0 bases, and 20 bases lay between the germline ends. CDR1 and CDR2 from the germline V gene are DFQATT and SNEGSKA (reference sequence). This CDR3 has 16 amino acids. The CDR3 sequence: CSASSVLGQMNTEAFF. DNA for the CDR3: TGCAGTGCCTCCTCCGTTCTTGGACAAATGAACACTGAAGCTTTCTTT.

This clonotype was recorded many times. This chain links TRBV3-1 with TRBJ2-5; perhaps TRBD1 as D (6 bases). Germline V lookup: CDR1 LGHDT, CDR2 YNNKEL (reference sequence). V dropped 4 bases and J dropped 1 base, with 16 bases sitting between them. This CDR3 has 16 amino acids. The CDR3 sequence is CASSPWQGIVQETQYF. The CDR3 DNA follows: TGTGCCAGCAGCCCATGGCAGGGGATTGTCCAAGAGACCCAGTACTTC.

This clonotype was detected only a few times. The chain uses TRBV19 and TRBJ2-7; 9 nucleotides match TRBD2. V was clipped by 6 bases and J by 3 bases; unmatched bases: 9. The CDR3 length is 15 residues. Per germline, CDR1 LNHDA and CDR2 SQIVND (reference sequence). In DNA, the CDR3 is TGTGCCAGTAGAGCCATAGCGGGGGCCTTCTACGAGCAGTACTTC. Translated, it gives CASRAIAGAFYEQYF.

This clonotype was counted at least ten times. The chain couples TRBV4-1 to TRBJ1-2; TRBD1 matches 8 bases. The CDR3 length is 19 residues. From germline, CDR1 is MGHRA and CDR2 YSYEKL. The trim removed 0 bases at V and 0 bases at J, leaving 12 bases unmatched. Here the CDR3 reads CASSQDERTGYEANYGYTF. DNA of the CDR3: TGCGCCAGCAGCCAAGATGAAAGGACAGGGTACGAAGCTAACTATGGCTACACCTTC.

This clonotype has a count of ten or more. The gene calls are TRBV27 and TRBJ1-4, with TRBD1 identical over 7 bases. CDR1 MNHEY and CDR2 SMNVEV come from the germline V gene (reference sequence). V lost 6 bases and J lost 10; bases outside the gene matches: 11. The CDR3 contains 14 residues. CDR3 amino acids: CASRQKGASGKLFF. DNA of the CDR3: TGTGCCAGCAGACAGAAGGGGGCATCAGGAAAACTGTTTTTT.

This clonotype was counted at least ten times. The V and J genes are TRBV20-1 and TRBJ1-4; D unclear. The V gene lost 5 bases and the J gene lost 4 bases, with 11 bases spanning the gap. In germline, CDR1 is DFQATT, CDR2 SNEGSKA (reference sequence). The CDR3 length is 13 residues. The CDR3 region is CSAPWTLNEKLFF. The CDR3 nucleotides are TGCAGTGCTCCATGGACTCTTAATGAAAAACTGTTTTTT.